The source of this TCR beta chain is a study of graft-versus-host responses after intestinal transplantation (dated by TCRdb to the early 2020s). For the wider study: The transplants that recipients got were multivisceral, liver-intestinal, or isolated intestinal. Anti-thymocyte globulin induction was given to all recipients, followed by maintenance tacrolimus and steroids for 3 to 4 years. After intestinal transplantation, graft-versus-host and host-versus-graft alloreactive T cell clones in the graft, circulation and bone marrow were tracked using bulk TCR-beta CDR3 sequencing. To identify alloreactive clones, pre-transplant mixed lymphocyte reaction products were sequenced and compared with unstimulated pre-transplant donor and recipient T cells. The cohort enrolled about two dozen intestinal transplant recipients, one of whom was a retransplant, and a few patients without pretransplant specimens were excluded. A peak of at least 4% donor T cells among recipient peripheral blood mononuclear cells was the definition used for donor T cell macrochimerism. Instead of going to the commercial service, samples from a few later patients were sequenced in-house on an Illumina MiSeq and processed with MiXCR. The full study reports these points: High GvH to HvG T cell clonal ratios were observed in the allografts of patients with donor T cell macrochimerism. GvH clones were detected in recipient bone marrow, and some appeared earlier in ileal mucosa or blood, consistent with an intestinal mucosal origin. Early after transplant, peak levels of circulating GvH clones were found to be associated with declines in HvG clones. The conclusions were limited by the relatively low number and heterogeneity of the intestinal transplant patients.

Blood samples were collected up to 4 times in the first month after transplant and then at least monthly when available. A word on this clone: Its antigen remains undetermined. The sample holds no much larger clone one base away, and base qualities are not on file.

The CDR3 sequence holds 13 residues, the cysteine and phenylalanine included. Solely the CDR3 DNA is kept, with 39 bases framed from the first base. The method was the immunoSEQ multiplex PCR assay. For most patients, high-throughput TCR-beta CDR3 sequencing of genomic DNA was performed by Adaptive Biotechnologies. As for how the authors treated the data: Adaptive's ImmunoSEQ software supplied the TCR sequencing data for approximately 18 patients, while MiXCR and VDJtools were used to process a few other patients. Because the origin of CDR3 nucleotide sequences shared between donor and recipient could not be assigned, those sequences were removed. To count as alloreactive, a clone needed at least 2-fold expansion over unstimulated cells and a minimum CFSE-low frequency of 0.002% (template counts) or 0.001% (read counts). A clone was considered mappable if detected in the sequenced pre-transplant spleen, lymph node, or MLR CFSE-low populations of the donor or recipient. The cumulative frequency of alloreactive clones was calculated as a percentage of all sequences, weighted by copy number. TCRdb took this table from immuneACCESS and kept in-frame rearrangements with V and J called. Such tables lack part of the clones; where checked against another copy, unresolved V genes explain under half of the gap, and the rest is unexplained. V and J calls plus clone size are reproduced from that table; the DNA served to infer D and trimming. The sample table lists about 97,000 clones, 80% to 95% of them with a count of one. The ten top clones hold more than 15% of the sample.

The source material was PBMCs, sampled around 68 weeks after intestinal transplant. This chain joins TRBV21-1 to TRBJ2-1; whether TRBD1, the table's D call, matches the DNA was not checked. TRBV21-1 is a documented pseudogene. The receptor's source is a human patient who received an intestinal transplant, so some T cells may come from the graft donor. Read as DNA, the sequence is TGTGCCAGCAGCACGACATCCTACAATGAGCAGTTCTTC. Its protein is CASSTTSYNEQFF.